The 30 T cell receptor beta chains presented below share a single source sample, sequenced in a study of shared clonotypes between healthy human individuals. The repertoire was sequenced with immunoSEQ multiplex PCR; TCRdb's copy has only in-frame clones and lacks some. Of about 1.1 million clones in the sample, approximately 75% were seen once. Sequenced sample: memory CD4+ T cells from PBMCs. This sample's subset: CD45RA-negative fraction. The receptors were gathered from a man between 18 and 29 years old in good health. Some clones in this sample may be carry-over from other donors' samples.

A note on this clone: With only one base between it and a far larger clone, this is likely a read error. This specimen includes other DNA sequences encoding the same CDR3. V usage is TRBV6-1 and J usage is TRBJ2-5; D unclear. V lost 4 bases and J 2 bases, leaving 11 bases between the germline ends. The CDR3 is 14 residues long. The germline CDR1 and CDR2 sequences are MNHNS and SASEGT. For the CDR3, the DNA is TGTGCCAGCAGTGTAAAAGAGGAACAAGAGACCCAGTACTTC. Protein: CASSVKEEQETQYF.

Note on this clone: Other DNA sequences in the sample encode the same CDR3. The rearrangement uses TRBV7-7 and TRBJ2-1; D call uncertain. The CDR3 is made up of 13 amino acids. V was clipped by 1 base and J by 7 bases, with 8 bases between them. Looked up from germline, CDR1 is SSHAT and CDR2 is FNYEAQ (reference sequence). The CDR3 DNA follows: TGTGCCAGCAGCTTAGTGGGTGGGAATGAGCAGTTCTTC. It codes for CASSLVGGNEQFF. Full variable domain (rest looked up from reference TRBV7-7 and TRBJ2-1): GAGVSQSPRYKVTKRGQDVTLRCDPISSHATLYWYQQALGQGPEFLTYFNYEAQPDKSGLPSDRFSAERPEGSISTLTIQRTEQRDSAMYRCASSLVGGNEQFFGPGTRLTVL.

This chain uses TRBV30 with TRBJ2-3; TRBD2 aligns across 12 bases. CDR1 and CDR2 (germline): GTSNPN, SVGIG (reference sequence). Trimming took 5 bases from V and 0 from J; bases not matched to a gene: 3. The CDR3 covers 15 residues. The CDR3 reads CAWGGTSGSTDTQYF. For the CDR3, the DNA is TGTGCCTGGGGGGGGACTAGCGGGAGCACAGATACGCAGTATTTT.

CDR3 residues: CASSGTGGTDTQYF. The CDR3 nucleotides are TGCGCCAGCAGCGGAACAGGGGGCACAGATACGCAGTATTTT. The rearrangement uses TRBV5-1 and TRBJ2-3; 7 bases fit TRBD1. Germline V gives CDR1 SGHRS, CDR2 YFSETQ. This CDR3 spans 14 amino acids. The V segment lost 4 bases and the J segment 1 base; nucleotides outside the gene matches: 3.

The V gene is TRBV5-8, the J gene TRBJ1-1; D is perhaps TRBD1 (6 bases). Germline V gene lookup returns CDR1 SGHTS and CDR2 YDEGEE. The V gene lost 4 bases and the J gene lost 5 bases, with 18 bases spanning the gap. This CDR3 region has 15 residues. As DNA, the CDR3 is TGTGCCAGCAGCAGGGGGTCTGTTCGTGGGACTGAAGCTTTCTTT. It yields the protein CASSRGSVRGTEAFF.

This chain joins TRBV4-1 and TRBJ2-7; D perhaps matches TRBD1 (5 bases). Per germline, CDR1 MGHRA and CDR2 YSYEKL. The V end lost 3 bases, the J end lost 3 bases, and 12 bases lay between the germline ends. This CDR3 is built from 14 residues. In DNA, the CDR3 is TGCGCCAGCAGCCATCCGGCAGGGTACTACGAGCAGTACTTC. Encoded protein: CASSHPAGYYEQYF.

This rearrangement joins TRBV20-1 to TRBJ1-1, with TRBD1 as a possible D gene (6 bases). Germline assignment: CDR1 DFQATT and CDR2 SNEGSKA (reference sequence). The CDR3 has 11 amino acids. Trimming took 5 bases from V and 10 from J, leaving 14 bases between them. Here the CDR3 DNA reads TGCAGTGCTCGGAGGGGGTTTGTAGCTTTCTTT. Its translation: CSARRGFVAFF.

This rearrangement joins TRBV11-1 to TRBJ1-1; D unclear. This CDR3 is built from 14 residues. Germline V gives CDR1 SGHAT, CDR2 FQDESV (reference sequence). Deletions cut 5 bases from V and 2 bases from J, with 12 bases between. DNA for the CDR3: TGTGCCAGCAGCGTTACGTGGGGAAACACTGAAGCTTTCTTT. It specifies CASSVTWGNTEAFF.

The gene calls are TRBV5-1 and TRBJ2-5; TRBD2 is a possible D gene (5 bases). Per the germline V gene, CDR1 is SGHRS and CDR2 is YFSETQ. This CDR3 is 14 amino acids long. Trimming cost V 6 bases and J 5 bases, with 17 bases left between them. The CDR3 region is CASTKRSSRETQYF. The CDR3 nucleotides are TGCGCCAGCACCAAGCGGAGCTCTCGGGAGACCCAGTACTTC.

In this sample, this clone turned up a few times. The chain links TRBV10-2 to TRBJ1-4; tentatively, D is TRBD1 (6 bases). This CDR3 contains 14 residues. V was clipped by 7 bases and J by 8 bases, with 17 bases between them. Per germline, CDR1 WSHSY and CDR2 SAAADI. The CDR3, as DNA: TGCGCCAGCAATCCCGCAGGGGTGGGGGAAAAACTGTTTTTT. Its protein is CASNPAGVGEKLFF.

The chain links TRBV10-3 to TRBJ2-1; D gene unclear. Germline-derived CDR1 and CDR2 are ENHRY and SYGVKD. V gave up 8 bases and J gave up 0 bases, with 26 bases separating them. CDR3 length equals 19 residues. The CDR3 nucleotides are TGTGCCATCGGCTTTCCCCCAAAAGGCTCCTCGAGCTCCTACAATGAGCAGTTCTTC. It encodes CAIGFPPKGSSSSYNEQFF.

This sequence joins TRBV7-2 and TRBJ2-3; 7 bases line up with TRBD2. Losses at the gene ends were 7 bases for V and 0 bases for J; bases not matched to a gene: 1. This CDR3 spans 13 amino acids. The germline V gene has CDR1 SGHTA and CDR2 FQGNSA. The CDR3 spells CASKAGSTDTQYF. The CDR3 DNA reads TGTGCCAGCAAAGCGGGGAGCACAGATACGCAGTATTTT.

This sequence joins TRBV5-8 and TRBJ1-4, with a possible D match to TRBD1 (6 bases). The CDR3 is 18 residues long. Trimming shortened V by 0 bases and J by 0 bases, and 15 bases separated the two germline ends. Germline-derived CDR1 and CDR2 are SGHTS and YDEGEE. This CDR3 is CASSLEGRGHATNEKLFF. The DNA of the CDR3 is TGTGCCAGCAGCTTGGAAGGCAGGGGTCATGCAACTAATGAAAAACTGTTTTTT.

This clone was seen a handful of times. J is TRBJ1-2 and V is TRBV28; D is possibly TRBD1 (5 bases). Germline lookup yields CDR1 MDHEN and CDR2 SYDVKM. The V and J ends lost 7 bases and 8 bases respectively, with 14 bases between them. CDR3 length: 12 amino acids. The CDR3 reads CASNPGGLGYTF. CDR3 DNA: TGTGCCAGCAACCCCGGGGGGTTAGGCTACACCTTC.

A note on this clone: The sample holds other DNA sequences that translate to the same CDR3. The J gene is TRBJ2-7, the V gene TRBV2; D is ambiguous. The CDR3 length is 11 residues. V was cut by 7 bases and J by 3 bases, with 7 bases left in between. The germline CDR1 and CDR2 sequences are SNHLY and FYNNEI. The CDR3 protein is CASIRDYEQYF. CDR3 bases: TGTGCCAGCATAAGGGACTACGAGCAGTACTTC.

V gene TRBV21-1 combines with J gene TRBJ1-3. TRBV21-1 is labeled a pseudogene. The CDR3 covers 16 residues. The CDR3 nucleotides read TGTGCCAGCAGCAAAGGGCGGTGTCTCTCTGGAAACACCATATATTTT. Translating it yields CASSKGRCLSGNTIYF.

The CDR3 protein is CASRTDRANTGELFF. The CDR3 DNA is TGCGCCAGCAGGACGGACAGGGCTAACACCGGGGAGCTGTTTTTT. This chain connects TRBV5-1 to TRBJ2-2; TRBD1 aligns across 8 bases. CDR3 size: 15 residues. With 5 bases clipped from V and 2 bases from J, the junction kept 5 bases outside the gene matches. Germline CDR1 and CDR2: SGHRS and YFSETQ.

The chain links TRBV19 to TRBJ1-5; D is unclear. Per the germline V gene, CDR1 is LNHDA and CDR2 is SQIVND (reference sequence). The CDR3 has 16 amino acids. The V end was cut by 3 bases, the J end by 2 bases, with 14 bases between. The CDR3: CASSMVWSVGNQPQHF. CDR3 bases: TGTGCCAGTAGTATGGTCTGGTCCGTGGGCAATCAGCCCCAGCATTTT.

The gene calls are TRBV10-3 and TRBJ2-1, with 10 bases aligning to TRBD2. J was trimmed by 4 bases and V by 4 bases; bases with no gene match: 16. CDR3 length equals 19 residues. The germline gives CDR1 ENHRY, CDR2 SYGVKD. The CDR3 reads CAISGQGSSGSESYNEQFF. CDR3 coding DNA: TGTGCCATCAGTGGACAGGGCTCTAGCGGGAGTGAAAGTTACAATGAGCAGTTCTTC.

This chain connects TRBV6-1 to TRBJ1-2; D is undetermined. The CDR3 contains 10 residues. Germline V CDR1 and CDR2: MNHNS, SASEGT. V lost 1 base and J 8 bases, leaving 2 bases between the germline ends. The DNA of the CDR3 is TGTGCCAGCAGTGAAGACGGCTACACCTTC. Translating it yields CASSEDGYTF.

This clone was found once. The chain is built from TRBV30 and TRBJ2-1, with D maybe TRBD2 (6 bases). CDR3 length equals 18 residues. CDR1 is GTSNPN and CDR2 is SVGIG in the germline V gene (reference sequence). V was trimmed by 5 bases and J by 5 bases, leaving 28 bases between them. The CDR3 region has the DNA TGTGCCTGGGAGACCGTGCGTGGGGGGAGAGTAAAGGACAATGAGCAGTTCTTC. It codes for CAWETVRGGRVKDNEQFF.

The chain combines TRBV28 with TRBJ2-1; 16 bases fit TRBD2. The CDR3 totals 15 residues. V shed 6 bases, J shed 9 bases, and the junction held 5 bases outside the gene matches. The germline V gene has CDR1 MDHEN and CDR2 SYDVKM. The CDR3 DNA follows: TGTGCCAGCAGGGGGACTAGCGGGAGGGCCTTTGAGCAGTTCTTC. It encodes CASRGTSGRAFEQFF.

This clone was seen repeatedly, ten times or more. The rearrangement joins TRBV25-1 to TRBJ1-4; no clear D. The V end lost 3 bases, the J end lost 8 bases, and 13 bases lay between the germline ends. Looked up from germline, CDR1 is MGHDK and CDR2 is SYGVNS. The CDR3 is made up of 14 amino acids. The CDR3 protein is CASSDPGLNEKLFF. For the CDR3, the DNA is TGTGCCAGCAGTGACCCGGGTTTAAACGAAAAACTGTTTTTT.

The chain joins TRBV5-1 to TRBJ2-5; no definite D call. CDR1 and CDR2 from the germline V gene are SGHRS and YFSETQ. The CDR3 is 13 residues long. V gave up 0 bases and J gave up 5 bases, with 8 bases separating them. CDR3 protein: CASSLATDETQYF. CDR3 nucleotides: TGCGCCAGCAGCTTGGCCACGGATGAGACCCAGTACTTC.

Worth noting for this clone: This specimen includes other DNA sequences encoding the same CDR3. The chain is built from TRBV27 and TRBJ1-2; no clear D gene. This CDR3 is 13 amino acids long. Germline CDR1 and CDR2: MNHEY and SMNVEV (reference sequence). The V and J ends lost 5 bases and 2 bases respectively, with 9 bases between them. DNA for the CDR3: TGTGCCAGCAGTCCGACGGGGAACTATGGCTACACCTTC. Protein sequence: CASSPTGNYGYTF.

V is TRBV7-2 and J is TRBJ2-7; 10 bases agree with TRBD2. The trim removed 5 bases at V and 0 bases at J, leaving 13 bases unmatched. Germline lookup yields CDR1 SGHTA and CDR2 FQGNSA. The CDR3 is made up of 18 amino acids. This CDR3 is CASSTRRTSGASSYEQYF. The CDR3 bases are TGTGCCAGCAGCACAAGGAGGACTAGCGGTGCGAGCTCCTACGAGCAGTACTTC. Full variable domain (missing parts from reference TRBV7-2 and TRBJ2-7): GAGVSQSPSNKVTEKGKDVELRCDPISGHTALYWYRQSLGQGLEFLIYFQGNSAPDKSGLPSDRFSAERTGGSVSTLTIQRTQQEDSAVYLCASSTRRTSGASSYEQYFGPGTRLTVT.

The count of this clone is one. This rearrangement joins TRBV18 to TRBJ2-5, with 8 bases that match TRBD2. Trimming took 6 bases from V and 2 from J; bases not matched to a gene: 5. CDR1 and CDR2 (germline): KGHSH, LQKENI. This CDR3 spans 14 amino acids. CDR3 loop: CASSPGTRQETQYF. In DNA, the CDR3 is TGTGCCAGCTCGCCCGGGACTAGACAAGAGACCCAGTACTTC. The entire variable domain, with the rest obtained from reference TRBV18 and TRBJ2-5, is as follows: NAGVMQNPRHLVRRRGQEARLRCSPMKGHSHVYWYRQLPEEGLKFMVYLQKENIIDESGMPKERFSAEFPKEGPSILRIQQVVRGDSAAYFCASSPGTRQETQYFGPGTRLLVL.

About this clone: A much larger clone differs from this one at a single base, so this may be a read error. Other DNA sequences in the sample encode the same CDR3. This chain joins TRBV7-9 and TRBJ1-3; D is unresolved. Germline CDR1 is SEHNR and CDR2 is FQNEAQ (reference sequence). There are 14 residues in the CDR3. This CDR3 is CASSLGFSGNTIYF. The CDR3 nucleotides are TGTGCCAGCAGTTTGGGGTTCTCTGGAAACACCATATATTTC. Full variable domain (outside the CDR3, taken from reference TRBV7-9 and TRBJ1-3): DTGVSQNPRHKITKRGQNVTFRCDPISEHNRLYWYRQTLGQGPEFLTYFQNEAQLEKSRLLSDRFSAERPKGSFSTLEIQRTEQGDSAMYLCASSLGFSGNTIYFGEGSWLTVV.

The chain carries TRBV5-1 and TRBJ2-3, with 7 bases lining up with TRBD2. The length of the CDR3 is 14 residues. Germline CDR1 reads SGHRS; CDR2 reads YFSETQ. V lost 4 bases and J lost 8; bases outside the gene matches: 10. The CDR3 spells CASSPTTGGSTQYF. CDR3 sequence (DNA): TGCGCCAGCAGCCCGACGACGGGAGGCAGTACGCAGTATTTT.

The chain employs TRBV6-1 and TRBJ1-2; D may be TRBD1 (5 bases). CDR3 length: 15 amino acids. V was clipped by 2 bases and J by 4 bases, with 14 bases between them. Germline V CDR1 and CDR2: MNHNS, SASEGT. The CDR3 sequence: CASSESGHKTYGYTF. The CDR3, as DNA: TGTGCCAGCAGTGAATCAGGACACAAAACCTATGGCTACACCTTC.